This entry lists 4 T cell receptor beta chains sequenced from one sample in a study of T-cell memory formation after mild COVID-19. TCRdb itself ran the 5' RACE reads through MiXCR, one entry per CDR3 protein. The repertoire holds 300,000 to 350,000 distinct CDR3 sequences, around an eighth seen once, with roughly 21% in the top ten. Specimen: PBMCs or a T cell subset sorted from them (not recorded which). These receptors all stem from a young man who had mild COVID-19 (a few samples of this study predate the infection). Cell type and time point are not known.

Only a few counts were recorded for this clonotype. V usage is TRBV7-8 and J usage is TRBJ1-1, with D unclear. The CDR3 covers 15 residues. Germline CDR1 reads SGHVS; CDR2 reads FQNEAQ. Trimming cost V 1 base and J 4 bases, with 13 bases left between them. DNA of the CDR3: TGTGCCAGCAGCTTAGGTTGGCAGAGGACCACTGAAGCTTTCTTT. Its protein product is CASSLGWQRTTEAFF.

Only a few counts were recorded for this clonotype. V usage is TRBV24-1 and J usage is TRBJ2-3; 12 nucleotides align to TRBD2. Germline values: CDR1 KGHDR, CDR2 SFDVKD. With 4 bases clipped from V and 5 bases from J, the junction kept 3 bases outside the gene matches. The length of the CDR3 is 15 residues. The CDR3 DNA sequence: TGTGCCACCAGTGACCGGGGACTAGCGGGAGATACGCAGTATTTT. Amino acids: CATSDRGLAGDTQYF.

The chain has TRBV7-9 and TRBJ1-2, with D possibly TRBD1 on 5 matching bases. CDR3 length: 16 residues. V was cut by 1 base and J by 0 bases, with 12 bases left in between. Germline values: CDR1 SEHNR, CDR2 FQNEAQ (reference sequence). CDR3 in DNA: TGTGCCAGCAGCTTAGGCCAGGGTACGACTAACTATGGCTACACCTTC. Protein: CASSLGQGTTNYGYTF.

The V and J genes are TRBV20-1 and TRBJ2-5; D possibly matches TRBD1 or TRBD2 (5 bases each). The germline V gene encodes CDR1 DFQATT and CDR2 SNEGSKA (reference sequence). V lost 6 bases, J lost 1 base, and 15 bases lay in between. The CDR3 is 14 residues long. Here the CDR3 reads CSATLGPLQETQYF. For the CDR3, the DNA is TGCAGTGCAACCCTGGGACCACTCCAAGAGACCCAGTACTTC.